This T cell receptor (beta chain) was observed in a study of CD8+ T cells in alopecia areata (dated by TCRdb to 2017 to 2018). Study-level background: The treated patients, all with moderate-to-severe alopecia areata, were enrolled in an open-label pilot trial of oral tofacitinib given at 5 to 10 mg twice daily. Scalp clonality was compared among normal scalp (n=4), patchy alopecia areata scalp (n=8), and alopecia totalis/universalis scalp (n=8). The SALT score, which quantifies the percentage of affected scalp surface area, was used to measure disease severity in treated patients. In both human patients and the C3H/HeJ mouse model, the study applied high-throughput TCRbeta sequencing to look at T cell clonal expansion in alopecia areata. RNA was extracted with the PAXgene miRNA kit for fixed scalp, the miRNeasy kit for PBMCs, and the RNeasy kit for mouse skin. Tofacitinib was administered for 6 to 18 months, and 6 months of follow-up off drug were then conducted to assess delayed response and recurrence. Biopsies were taken from tofacitinib-treated patients at baseline and at 4 and 24 weeks of treatment, and a later scalp biopsy was taken in several of the tofacitinib-treated patients. TCRbeta CDR3 regions were amplified by immunoSEQ multiplex PCR with 35 Vbeta forward and 13 Jbeta reverse primers. In humans, TCRbeta sequencing was performed on scalp tissue and on sorted CD4+ and CD8+ peripheral blood T cells from healthy controls and from patients with patchy or totalis/universalis alopecia areata.

Study-wide conclusions, independent of this receptor: Compared with mice, TCR sequences shared between patients were less clear, possibly partly because of HLA diversity across the patient population. Lesional scalp, especially in alopecia totalis/universalis, showed higher clonality and more expanded CD8+ clones than normal scalp, suggesting antigenic drive. The treated cohort was small, with a single nonresponder, so links between baseline CD8+ expansion and response need larger studies. With tofacitinib, both scalp clonality and the number of expanded CD8+ clones among the top 100 scalp clones went down significantly. Unlike mouse skin, where gammadelta T cells dominate, normal human skin contains resident alphabeta T cells that get sequenced too, which complicates analysis of the scalp TCR repertoire. During tofacitinib treatment, many expanded lesional clones stuck around in both scalp and blood, and this persistence may partly explain why relapse happens after treatment is stopped.

The library relied on the immunoSEQ multiplex PCR assay. RNA was extracted from all samples and reverse transcribed into cDNA, which served as template for TCR sequencing. First-strand cDNA was synthesized with SuperScript III using a 2:1 mix of oligo-dT and random hexamers. Amplification bias was assessed with a synthetic immune receptor repertoire, and residual bias was removed computationally. The authors' analysis ran thus. Raw reads were preprocessed to remove errors, and CDR3 was defined by IMGT conventions from the conserved cysteine to phenylalanine. To get clonality, Shannon entropy was normalized by log2 of the number of productive unique TCRs and the result was subtracted from 1. Whether scalp clones were CD4 or CD8 was inferred by matching scalp TCRbeta sequences against CD4 and CD8 repertoires sorted from blood. TCRdb re-hosts the immuneACCESS table, in-frame sequences only. Its copies lack some clones; in the studies checked, an unresolved V gene accounts for under half of them, and the cause for the rest is not known. V and J calls and clone size come straight from that table; D and trimming were deduced from the DNA. This sample gives about 140,000 clones in total; about 85% of them show up just once. The ten largest account for around 13% of the sample.

The time point label, read with the paper, signifies: around 29 days on oral tofacitinib. What this sample's treatment or condition label stands for: oral pan-JAK inhibitor, 5-10 mg twice daily. Peripheral blood and lesional scalp punch biopsies were obtained from patients with alopecia areata. PBMCs were isolated by density centrifugation and stained for CD3, CD4 and CD8, after which CD4+ and CD8+ T cells were sorted on a FACSAria. V drops 1 base and J drops 5 bases, leaving 7 bases in between. The germline V gene (reference sequence) specifies SEHNR as CDR1 and FQNEAQ as CDR2. The CDR3, cysteine through phenylalanine, is 13 amino acids long. Only the CDR3 portion is preserved as DNA: 39 bases, with reading frame beginning at the first base. Notes on this clone: Its specific antigen is unknown. There are no base qualities to consult, and no much larger clone falls within one base.

The clonotype was recovered from a human donor with alopecia areata. The source was CD8+ T cells sorted from blood, collected at week 4, from a patient treated with tofacitinib. The sequence is built from TRBV7-9 and TRBJ2-3; the D gene cannot be resolved reliably. The DNA sequence is TGTGCCAGCAGCTTAGTCATTGGAGATACGCAGTATTTT. It codes for CASSLVIGDTQYF. The variable domain in full, with residues beyond the CDR3 obtained from the reference TRBV7-9 and TRBJ2-3 genes, is DTGVSQNPRHKITKRGQNVTFRCDPISEHNRLYWYRQTLGQGPEFLTYFQNEAQLEKSRLLSDRFSAERPKGSFSTLEIQRTEQGDSAMYLCASSLVIGDTQYFGPGTRLTVL.